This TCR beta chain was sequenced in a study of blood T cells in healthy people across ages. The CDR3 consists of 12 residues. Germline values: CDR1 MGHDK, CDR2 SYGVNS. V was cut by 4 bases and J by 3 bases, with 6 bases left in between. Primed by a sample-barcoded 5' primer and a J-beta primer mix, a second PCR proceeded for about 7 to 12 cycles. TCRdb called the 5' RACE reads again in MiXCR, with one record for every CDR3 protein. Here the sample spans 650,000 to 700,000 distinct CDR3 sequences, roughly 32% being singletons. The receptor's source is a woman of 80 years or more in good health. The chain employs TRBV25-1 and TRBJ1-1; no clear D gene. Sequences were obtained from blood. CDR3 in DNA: TGTGCCAGCAGTGGGCGGTACACTGAAGCTTTCTTT. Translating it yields CASSGRYTEAFF.